These 17 T cell receptor beta chains were sequenced from one sample in a study of T cell changes during pregnancy in multiple sclerosis. Here immunoSEQ multiplex PCR was the method, and the copy in TCRdb shows in-frame clones only, minus some. The sample shows about 100,000 clones, around 94% of them seen only once. The sample consisted of peripheral blood, taken in the first trimester of pregnancy. These receptors all stem from a female donor with multiple sclerosis, enrolled in a pregnancy study.

The table lists this clone with a few counts. This chain joins TRBV7-9 and TRBJ1-2; no reliable D call. V was shortened by 6 bases and J by 7 bases, with 18 bases between the two germline ends. Germline CDR1 and CDR2: SEHNR and FQNEAQ (reference sequence). CDR3 length: 14 residues. The CDR3 here is CASRLGGEVGGYTF. DNA for the CDR3: TGTGCCAGCAGGCTAGGCGGGGAAGTCGGTGGCTACACCTTC.

The chain joins TRBV2 to TRBJ2-3; a weak D match, TRBD2 (6 bases). Germline V CDR1 and CDR2: SNHLY, FYNNEI. The CDR3 covers 16 residues. Trimming removed 4 bases from V and 2 bases from J, with 16 bases in between. The CDR3: CASSVDSGLHTDTQYF. The CDR3 coding sequence is TGTGCCAGCAGTGTGGATAGCGGACTACACACAGATACGCAGTATTTT.

CDR3 DNA sequence: TGTGCCAGTAGTATAAAGAGGGGGCTGGGTAATGAGCAGTTCTTC. As protein: CASSIKRGLGNEQFF. J is TRBJ2-1 and V is TRBV19; 7 positions match TRBD1. Germline V gives CDR1 LNHDA, CDR2 SQIVND (reference sequence). Trimming cost V 2 bases and J 7 bases; bases outside gene matches: 8. The CDR3 consists of 15 residues.

The chain links TRBV15 to TRBJ1-5; D unclear. The CDR3 loop spans 16 amino acids. V lost 3 bases and J 2 bases, leaving 14 bases between the germline ends. Germline-derived CDR1 and CDR2 are LNHNV and YYDKDF (reference sequence). DNA for the CDR3: TGTGCCACCAGCAGTAGCCCTCCGGCTGGCAATCAGCCCCAGCATTTT. Encoded protein: CATSSSPPAGNQPQHF.

This rearrangement joins TRBV14 to TRBJ1-4; the D is unclear. This CDR3 is built from 14 residues. V was pared by 7 bases and J by 4 bases, with 13 bases between. CDR1 and CDR2 from the germline V gene are SGHDN and FVKESK. CDR3 in DNA: TGTGCCAGCATCCCCAGATCGTATAATGAAAAACTGTTTTTT. This sequence encodes CASIPRSYNEKLFF.

The V gene is TRBV5-4, the J gene TRBJ2-3; the match to TRBD2 covers 10 bases. Unmatched junction bases numbered 8, after V lost 4 bases and J lost 0 bases. Germline CDR1 and CDR2: SGHNT and YYREEE (reference sequence). This CDR3 contains 17 residues. The DNA for the CDR3 is TGTGCCAGCAGCCTACTAGCGGGGACGACTAGCACAGATACGCAGTATTTT. Translation: CASSLLAGTTSTDTQYF.

The sample holds one count of this clone. The DNA for the CDR3 is TGTGCCAGAAGCGAGACTAGCGTGCAGACCCAGTACTTC. This codes for CARSETSVQTQYF. This chain connects TRBV5-3 to TRBJ2-5; 8 nucleotides agree with TRBD2. TRBV5-3 is filed as an ORF, its function uncertain. The length of the CDR3 is 13 residues. J was trimmed by 6 bases and V by 4 bases; bases with no gene match: 5.

In its sample, this clone was seen a few times. V usage is TRBV6-6 and J usage is TRBJ2-7, with D maybe TRBD2 (5 bases). V gave up 5 bases and J gave up 7 bases, with 18 bases separating them. The germline gives CDR1 MNHNY, CDR2 SVGAGI (reference sequence). The CDR3 length is 14 residues. The DNA for the CDR3 is TGTGCCAGCAGTGAGGGAACCGCTGCTCCGGAGCAGTACTTC. Amino acid sequence: CASSEGTAAPEQYF.

This clone has a single count. V gene TRBV4-2 combines with J gene TRBJ2-4; TRBD2 is a possible D gene (5 bases). The V gene's germline CDR1 is LGHNA and CDR2 YNFKEQ. There are 14 residues in the CDR3. Trimming left V 0 bases short and J 8 bases short, with 11 bases between. The CDR3, as DNA: TGTGCCAGCAGCCAAGACCAAGGGCGGGACATTCAGTACTTC. Residues: CASSQDQGRDIQYF.

In its sample, this clone was seen a few times. This chain connects TRBV5-1 to TRBJ1-2, with a weak D call TRBD1 (5 bases). Germline CDR1 SGHRS, CDR2 YFSETQ. This CDR3 is built from 16 residues. V was cut by 7 bases and J by 4 bases, with 23 bases left in between. The CDR3 here is CASGAMGRGSSYGYTF. Here the CDR3 DNA reads TGCGCCAGCGGAGCGATGGGAAGGGGATCTTCCTATGGCTACACCTTC.

The rearrangement uses TRBV5-1 and TRBJ2-3; TRBD2 matches 10 bases. CDR1 SGHRS and CDR2 YFSETQ come from the germline V gene. The CDR3 is 15 residues long. The junction had 10 bases not matched to a gene; V was cut back by 7 bases and J by 5 bases. The CDR3 spells CASQNLAGVVDTQYF. The DNA of the CDR3 is TGCGCCAGCCAAAATCTAGCGGGAGTAGTAGATACGCAGTATTTT.

The gene calls are TRBV9 and TRBJ2-3; 12 bases align to TRBD2. CDR3 length: 17 amino acids. The trim removed 0 bases at V and 6 bases at J, leaving 8 bases unmatched. Germline assignment: CDR1 SGDLS and CDR2 YYNGEE. CDR3 coding DNA: TGTGCCAGCAGCGTAGATCTAGCGGGAGGGCTGTCGGATACGCAGTATTTT. Translating gives CASSVDLAGGLSDTQYF.

This chain uses TRBV14 with TRBJ2-3, with 10 nucleotides matching TRBD2. Trimming cost V 1 base and J 2 bases; bases outside gene matches: 12. CDR3 size: 19 residues. Germline CDR1 SGHDN, CDR2 FVKESK. CDR3 in amino acids: CASSQVQGLAGGLTDTQYF. The CDR3 coding sequence is TGTGCCAGCAGCCAAGTCCAGGGGTTAGCGGGAGGCCTCACAGATACGCAGTATTTT.

The rearrangement links TRBV28 to TRBJ2-7, with D perhaps TRBD2 (5 bases). The germline V gene encodes CDR1 MDHEN and CDR2 SYDVKM. V was cut by 2 bases and J by 3 bases, with 11 bases left in between. This CDR3 comprises 14 residues. The CDR3 sequence: CASSLLTSSYEQYF. The CDR3 nucleotides are TGTGCCAGCAGTTTACTAACTAGTAGCTACGAGCAGTACTTC. Full variable domain (missing parts from reference TRBV28 and TRBJ2-7): DVKVTQSSRYLVKRTGEKVFLECVQDMDHENMFWYRQDPGLGLRLIYFSYDVKMKEKGDIPEGYSVSREKKERFSLILESASTNQTSMYLCASSLLTSSYEQYFGPGTRLTVT.

The rearrangement joins TRBV6-5 to TRBJ1-5, with 7 bases identical to TRBD1. This CDR3 region has 13 residues. V gave up 10 bases and J gave up 5 bases; unmatched junction bases: 8. The germline gives CDR1 MNHEY, CDR2 SVGAGI. The CDR3 region is CATRDRDDQPQHF. In DNA form, the CDR3 reads TGTGCCACCAGAGACAGGGACGATCAGCCCCAGCATTTT.

This clone appeared once. The chain employs TRBV10-2 and TRBJ1-2; D gene ambiguous. This CDR3 comprises 13 residues. Trimming took 6 bases from V and 7 from J, leaving 15 bases between them. CDR1 and CDR2 (germline): WSHSY, SAAADI. The CDR3 DNA reads as TGCGCCAGCAGCGCAACCGTCAGTTCTGGCTACACCTTC. It is translated as CASSATVSSGYTF.

This chain links TRBV28 with TRBJ1-4; no definite D call. Germline lookup yields CDR1 MDHEN and CDR2 SYDVKM. CDR3 length: 15 amino acids. V lost 3 bases to trimming and J lost 8 bases, with 16 bases between them. For the CDR3, the DNA is TGTGCCAGCAGTTTTAGCTCCCGGGATTTCGAAAAACTGTTTTTT. This sequence encodes CASSFSSRDFEKLFF. The full variable domain, in which reference TRBV28 and TRBJ1-4 provide the parts outside the CDR3, is DVKVTQSSRYLVKRTGEKVFLECVQDMDHENMFWYRQDPGLGLRLIYFSYDVKMKEKGDIPEGYSVSREKKERFSLILESASTNQTSMYLCASSFSSRDFEKLFFGSGTQLSVL.